Given below is one T cell receptor beta chain in context. This receptor's antigen is unknown. Base quality data are lacking; no much larger clone is found one base away. TCRbeta CDR3 regions were amplified from genomic DNA using the immunoSEQ Assay, a bias-controlled multiplex PCR. The published analysis was carried out like this. The number of nucleated cells in each sample was estimated by amplification of reference gene primers within the assay. To quantify the absolute abundance of each unique TCRbeta CDR3 rearrangement, sequence reads were collapsed and filtered. For each sample, productive Simpson clonality was calculated as the square root of Simpson's diversity index across productive rearrangements. The clones in this table, taken by TCRdb from immuneACCESS, are in-frame only. Not every clone is retained; where verified, under half of the shortfall comes from an unresolved V gene, and the cause of the rest is unknown. V and J calls and clone size are those listed in that table; D and trimming were worked out from the DNA. A total of around 200,000 clones appear in this sample, under 85% of them only once. Clones ranked in the top ten supply approximately 7.1% of the sample.

These data belong to a study of blood T cell repertoires in COVID-19 (dated by TCRdb to the early 2020s). Looking at the study overall: Collaborator samples came from the United States, Italy and Spain and covered acute and convalescent phases of COVID-19. The sample metadata nearly always contained a de-identified subject ID, COVID-19 status, age in years and sex. A freely available public database, intended as a resource for researchers studying the immune response to SARS-CoV-2, is where the repertoires were released. Deeply sampled blood TCRbeta repertoires from subjects exposed to, actively infected with, or recovered from COVID-19 were included in the dataset. The material from the prospective study consisted of cDNA or gDNA derived from T cells, B-cell-depleted T cells, or PBMCs. The samples were drawn from two sources: the first 160 participants of the ongoing ImmuneRACE study, and fewer than 1,500 subjects contributed by 6 global collaborators. Where HLA class I and class II types were available, the types were taken from metadata supplied by the sample provider, not from assay-based typing.

Spanning cysteine to phenylalanine, the CDR3 consists of 15 amino acids. Left in the record is the CDR3 DNA by itself, 45 bases read in frame from the first base. In the germline V gene (reference sequence), CDR1 corresponds to MNHEY and CDR2 to SMNVEV. V trim: 2 bases; J trim: 7 bases; unmatched bases: 3. Each collaborating institution followed its own protocols to collect whole blood in K2EDTA tubes. Collaborator samples were shipped for TCRbeta analysis as frozen whole blood, isolated PBMCs, or DNA extracted from either sample type. Summary of the overall study and its limitations: Clinical and demographic metadata were provided uncurated, with the amount varying by source and participant.

The TCR originated in a human donor in a cohort sampled during active COVID-19. The sample comprised peripheral blood. The chain is assembled from TRBV27 and TRBJ1-6, and 9 bases in between align with TRBD1. The DNA sequence is TGTGCCAGCAGTTTAGTTGGGACAGGGAATTCACCCCTCCACTTT. Translated, this gives CASSLVGTGNSPLHF.